The T cell receptor (beta chain) described here comes from a study of vaccination effects on CD4 cells after COVID-19. On the study more broadly: Viral peptide pool expansion of antigen-specific CD4+ T cells preceded sequencing in the ViraFEST assay. Participants received two doses of either the BNT162b2 or mRNA-1273 vaccine.

At the end of less than 12 days of culture, CD4+ T cells were isolated. Half of the medium was exchanged for IL-2 medium on both days 3 and 7. A note on this clone: Its antigen is unknown.

Germline assignment: CDR1 KGHDR and CDR2 SFDVKD. The V gene lost 4 bases and the J gene lost 7 bases, with 7 bases spanning the gap. The CDR3 spans 12 residues. TCRdb's table, derived via immunoSEQ multiplex PCR, lists solely in-frame clones and lacks some. The repertoire holds 40,000 or so clones, about 81% seen once, with less than 3% in the top ten. This clonotype was obtained from a human donor who received a COVID-19 vaccine. V is TRBV24-1 and J is TRBJ2-1, with D hard to call. Material: CD4+ T cells from PBMCs cultured without peptide, obtained before COVID-19 vaccination. The CDR3 is CATSDPRNEQFF. The CDR3 DNA follows: TGTGCCACCAGTGACCCTAGAAATGAGCAGTTCTTC.